This paragraph covers one TCR beta chain sequence. A junction end diverges from the germline sequence, so it may reflect a read error. Data came from immunoSEQ multiplex PCR; TCRdb stores just in-frame clones and leaves some out. The table includes 40,000 to 60,000 clones, about 90% detected once. Germline CDR1 is KGHSH and CDR2 is LQKENI. The CDR3 extends over 12 amino acids. The data were taken from a study of T cell changes during pregnancy in multiple sclerosis. The sample was CD4+ T cells from peripheral blood mononuclear cells, taken in the third trimester of pregnancy. The receptor was isolated from a female donor with multiple sclerosis, enrolled in a pregnancy study. The chain employs TRBV18 and TRBJ2-3; perhaps TRBD2 as D (6 bases). The CDR3 loop is CASSPQGLTSDF. In DNA form, the CDR3 reads TGTGCCAGCTCACCACAGGGACTTACGTCGGATTTT. Complete variable domain (other parts from reference TRBV18 and TRBJ2-3): NAGVMQNPRHLVRRRGQEARLRCSPMKGHSHVYWYRQLPEEGLKFMVYLQKENIIDESGMPKERFSAEFPKEGPSILRIQQVVRGDSAAYFCASSPQGLTSDFGPGTRLTVL.